This T cell receptor beta chain is drawn from a study of shared clonotypes between healthy human individuals. Overall study context: There were three CD4 naive, three CD4 memory, two CD8 naive and one CD8 memory plates per donor. Regarding the study as a whole: Collection of samples was limited to blood; tissue repertoires likely differ.

Worth noting for this clone: Its antigen is unknown.

TCRdb keeps only in-frame clones here, not all; method: immunoSEQ multiplex PCR. The sample lists under 700,000 clones, approximately 95% seen once, with over 0.095% in the top ten. Terminally differentiated effector memory CD45RA+ cells were excluded by CCR7 positive selection of CD45RO-negative cells. Nashville, Tennessee was home to all donors, who were Caucasian adults. Trimming shortened V by 0 bases and J by 1 base, and 10 bases separated the two germline ends. The V gene's germline CDR1 is LGHNA and CDR2 YNFKEQ. This CDR3 spans 15 amino acids. The receptor comes from a woman under 40 in good health. The V gene is TRBV4-2, the J gene TRBJ2-7; D not resolved. Sequenced input: naive CD8+ T cells sorted from blood. Written as DNA, the CDR3 is TGTGCCAGCAGCCAAGAAGGCTATATTTCCTACGAGCAGTACTTC. This encodes CASSQEGYISYEQYF.